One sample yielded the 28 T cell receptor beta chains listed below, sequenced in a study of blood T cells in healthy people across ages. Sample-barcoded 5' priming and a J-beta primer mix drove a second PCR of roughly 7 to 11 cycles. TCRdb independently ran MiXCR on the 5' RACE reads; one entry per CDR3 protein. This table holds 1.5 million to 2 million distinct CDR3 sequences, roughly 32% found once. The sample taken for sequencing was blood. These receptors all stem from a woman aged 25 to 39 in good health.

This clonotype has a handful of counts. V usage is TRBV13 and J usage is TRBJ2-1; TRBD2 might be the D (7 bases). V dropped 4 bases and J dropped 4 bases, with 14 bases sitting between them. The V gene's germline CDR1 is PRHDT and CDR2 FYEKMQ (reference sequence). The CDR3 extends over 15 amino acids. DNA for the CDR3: TGTGCCAGCAGCTCGGGGGGCCACGGATACAATGAGCAGTTCTTC. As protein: CASSSGGHGYNEQFF.

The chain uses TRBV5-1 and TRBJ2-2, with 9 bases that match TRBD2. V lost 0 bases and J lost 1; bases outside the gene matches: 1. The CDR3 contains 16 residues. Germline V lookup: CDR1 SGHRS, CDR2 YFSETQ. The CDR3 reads CASSLVTSGNTGELFF. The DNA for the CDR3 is TGCGCCAGCAGCTTGGTGACTAGCGGGAACACCGGGGAGCTGTTTTTT.

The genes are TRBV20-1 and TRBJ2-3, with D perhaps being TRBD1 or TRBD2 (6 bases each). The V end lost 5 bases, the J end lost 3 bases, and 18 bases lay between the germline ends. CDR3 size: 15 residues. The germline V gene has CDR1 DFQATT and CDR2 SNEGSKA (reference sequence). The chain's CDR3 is CSAPRGDGSTDTQYF. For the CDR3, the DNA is TGCAGTGCTCCTAGGGGGGACGGGTCAACAGATACGCAGTATTTT.

The CDR3 bases are TGTGCCAGCAGTTACTCGAGGCAGGGCGGCGAGCAGTTCTTC. It yields the protein CASSYSRQGGEQFF. This sequence joins TRBV6-6 and TRBJ2-1; possible D gene TRBD1, 5 bases. Germline-derived CDR1 and CDR2 are MNHNY and SVGAGI (reference sequence). Trimming took off 0 bases at V and 10 bases at J, with 13 bases between the two ends. The length of the CDR3 is 14 residues.

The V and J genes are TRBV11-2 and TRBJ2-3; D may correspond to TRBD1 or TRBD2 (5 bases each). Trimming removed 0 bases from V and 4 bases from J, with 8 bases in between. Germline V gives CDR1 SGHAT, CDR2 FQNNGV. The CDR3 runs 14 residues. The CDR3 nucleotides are TGTGCCAGCAGCTTAGAGGGGGTTGCAGATACGCAGTATTTT. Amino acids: CASSLEGVADTQYF.

CDR3: CASTGQGMGNQPQHF. The CDR3 DNA sequence: TGTGCCAGCACGGGACAGGGGATGGGCAATCAGCCCCAGCATTTT. V gene TRBV6-1 combines with J gene TRBJ1-5; 10 nucleotides agree with TRBD1. CDR1 is MNHNS, CDR2 SASEGT, per germline. The V and J ends lost 7 bases and 2 bases, in that order; junction bases with no gene match: 5. This CDR3 is built from 15 residues.

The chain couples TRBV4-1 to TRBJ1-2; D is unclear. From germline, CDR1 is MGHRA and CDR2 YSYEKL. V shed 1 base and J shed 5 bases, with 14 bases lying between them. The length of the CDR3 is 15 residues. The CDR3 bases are TGCGCCAGCAGCCAAGGTTCGGGGAGTGGGTATGGCTACACCTTC. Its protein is CASSQGSGSGYGYTF.

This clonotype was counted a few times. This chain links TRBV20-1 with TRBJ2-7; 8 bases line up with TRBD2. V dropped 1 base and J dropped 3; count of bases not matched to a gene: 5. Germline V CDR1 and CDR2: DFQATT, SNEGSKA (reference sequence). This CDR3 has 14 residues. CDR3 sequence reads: CSARVPGTSYEQYF. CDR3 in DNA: TGCAGTGCTAGAGTTCCCGGGACTAGCTACGAGCAGTACTTC.

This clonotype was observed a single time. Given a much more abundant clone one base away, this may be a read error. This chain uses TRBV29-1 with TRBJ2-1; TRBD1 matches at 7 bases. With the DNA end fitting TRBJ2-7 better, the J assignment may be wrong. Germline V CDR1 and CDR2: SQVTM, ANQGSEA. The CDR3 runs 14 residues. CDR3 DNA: TGCAGCGTGGGGACAGCCTCGCTATACAATGAGCAGTACTTC. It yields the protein CSVGTASLYNEQYF.

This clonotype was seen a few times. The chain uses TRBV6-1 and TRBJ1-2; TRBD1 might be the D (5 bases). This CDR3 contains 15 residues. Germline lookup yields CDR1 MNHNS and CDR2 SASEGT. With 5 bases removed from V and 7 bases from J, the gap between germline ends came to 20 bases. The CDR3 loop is CASSPNSGAGPGYTF. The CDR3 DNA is TGTGCCAGCAGTCCCAATTCGGGCGCGGGACCTGGCTACACCTTC.

CDR3 DNA: TGTGCCAGCAGCTTAGATAACTACTCCTACGAGCAGTACTTC. Translated, it gives CASSLDNYSYEQYF. The chain joins TRBV11-2 to TRBJ2-7; no firm D call. Germline CDR1 reads SGHAT; CDR2 reads FQNNGV. This CDR3 has 14 residues. V lost 0 bases to trimming and J lost 0 bases, with 6 bases between them.

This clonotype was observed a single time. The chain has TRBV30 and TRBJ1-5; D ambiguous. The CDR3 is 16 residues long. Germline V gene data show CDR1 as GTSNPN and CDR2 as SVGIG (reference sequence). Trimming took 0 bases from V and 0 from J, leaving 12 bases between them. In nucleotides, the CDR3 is TGTGCCTGGAGTGTAGCAGGAGACCATAGCAATCAGCCCCAGCATTTT. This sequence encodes CAWSVAGDHSNQPQHF.

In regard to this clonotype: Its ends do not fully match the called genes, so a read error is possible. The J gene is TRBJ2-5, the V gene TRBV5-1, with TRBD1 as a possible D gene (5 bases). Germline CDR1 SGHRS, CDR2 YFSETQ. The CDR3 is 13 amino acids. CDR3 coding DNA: TGCGCCAGCAACTTGCCCAGGGAAGAGACCCAGTACTTC. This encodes CASNLPREETQYF.

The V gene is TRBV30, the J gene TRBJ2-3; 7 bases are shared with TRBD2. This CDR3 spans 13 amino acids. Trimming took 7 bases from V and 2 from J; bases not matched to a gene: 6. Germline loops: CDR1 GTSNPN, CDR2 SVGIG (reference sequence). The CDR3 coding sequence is TGTGCCTCAAAGCGGGACCCCACAGATACGCAGTATTTT. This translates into CASKRDPTDTQYF.

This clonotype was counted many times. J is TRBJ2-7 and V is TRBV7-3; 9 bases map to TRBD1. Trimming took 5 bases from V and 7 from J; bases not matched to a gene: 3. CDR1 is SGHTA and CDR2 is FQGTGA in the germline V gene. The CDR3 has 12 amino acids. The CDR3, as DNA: TGTGCCAGCAGCGCGGGACAGGGAGAGCAGTACTTC. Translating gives CASSAGQGEQYF.

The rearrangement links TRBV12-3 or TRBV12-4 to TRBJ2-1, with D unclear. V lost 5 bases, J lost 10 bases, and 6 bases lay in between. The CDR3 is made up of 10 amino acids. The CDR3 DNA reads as TGTGCCAGCAGTGCCCTCGAGCAGTTCTTC. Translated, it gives CASSALEQFF.

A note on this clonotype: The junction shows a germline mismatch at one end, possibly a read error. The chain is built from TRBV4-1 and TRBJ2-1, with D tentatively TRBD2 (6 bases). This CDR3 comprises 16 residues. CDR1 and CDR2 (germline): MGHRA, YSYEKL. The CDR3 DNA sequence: TGTGCCAGCAGCCAGCCACTAGCCAACTCCTACAATGAGCAGTTCTTC. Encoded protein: CASSQPLANSYNEQFF.

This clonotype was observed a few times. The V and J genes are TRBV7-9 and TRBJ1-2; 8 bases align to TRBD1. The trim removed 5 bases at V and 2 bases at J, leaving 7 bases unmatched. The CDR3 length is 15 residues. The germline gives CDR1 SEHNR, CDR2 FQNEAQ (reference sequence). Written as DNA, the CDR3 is TGTGCCAGCAGCACCCAGGGACAGGTCAACTATGGCTACACCTTC. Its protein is CASSTQGQVNYGYTF.

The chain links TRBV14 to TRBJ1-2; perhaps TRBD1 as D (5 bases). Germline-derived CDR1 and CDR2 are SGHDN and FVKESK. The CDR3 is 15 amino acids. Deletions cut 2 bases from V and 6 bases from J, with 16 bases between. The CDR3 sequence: CASSQLDGGNDGYTF. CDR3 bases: TGTGCCAGCAGCCAACTCGATGGGGGGAACGATGGCTACACCTTC.

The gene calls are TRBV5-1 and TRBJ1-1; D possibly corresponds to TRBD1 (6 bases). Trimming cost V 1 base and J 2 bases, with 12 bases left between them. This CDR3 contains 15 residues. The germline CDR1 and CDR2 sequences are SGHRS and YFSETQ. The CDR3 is CASSLLGHGNTEAFF. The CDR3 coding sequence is TGCGCCAGCAGCTTGTTGGGACACGGAAACACTGAAGCTTTCTTT.

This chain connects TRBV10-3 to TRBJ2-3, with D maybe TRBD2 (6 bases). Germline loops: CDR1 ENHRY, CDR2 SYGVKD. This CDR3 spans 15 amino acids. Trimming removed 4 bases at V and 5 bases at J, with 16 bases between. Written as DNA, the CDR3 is TGTGCCATCAGTGGACCTAGCGTCTTGGTAGATACGCAGTATTTT. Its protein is CAISGPSVLVDTQYF.

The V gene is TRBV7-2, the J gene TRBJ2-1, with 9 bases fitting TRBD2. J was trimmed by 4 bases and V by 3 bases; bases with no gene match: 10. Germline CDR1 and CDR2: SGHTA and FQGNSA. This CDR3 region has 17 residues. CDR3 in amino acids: CASSLDLRGLAYNEQFF. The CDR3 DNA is TGTGCCAGCAGCTTGGACCTGAGGGGACTAGCATACAATGAGCAGTTCTTC.

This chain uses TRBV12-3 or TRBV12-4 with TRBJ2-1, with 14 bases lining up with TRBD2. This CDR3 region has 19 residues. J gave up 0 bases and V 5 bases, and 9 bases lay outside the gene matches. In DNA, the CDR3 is TGTGCCAGCAGTGGGGGGACTAGCGGGAGAGGGATCTCCTACAATGAGCAGTTCTTC. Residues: CASSGGTSGRGISYNEQFF.

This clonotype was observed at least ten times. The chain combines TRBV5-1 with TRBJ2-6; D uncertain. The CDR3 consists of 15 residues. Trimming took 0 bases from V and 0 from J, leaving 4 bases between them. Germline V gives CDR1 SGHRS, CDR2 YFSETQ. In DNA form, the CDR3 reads TGCGCCAGCAGCTTGGTAGGCTCTGGGGCCAACGTCCTGACTTTC. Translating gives CASSLVGSGANVLTF.

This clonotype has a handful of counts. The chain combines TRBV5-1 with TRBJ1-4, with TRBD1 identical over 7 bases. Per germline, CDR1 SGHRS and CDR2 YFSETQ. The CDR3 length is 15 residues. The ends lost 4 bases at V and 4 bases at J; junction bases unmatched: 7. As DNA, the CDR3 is TGCGCCAGCAGCACTGGGGACAGCCTTAATGAAAAACTGTTTTTT. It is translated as CASSTGDSLNEKLFF.

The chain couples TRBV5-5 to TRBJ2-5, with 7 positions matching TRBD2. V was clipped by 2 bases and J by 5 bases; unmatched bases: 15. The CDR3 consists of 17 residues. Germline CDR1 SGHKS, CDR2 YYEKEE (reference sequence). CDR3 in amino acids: CASSLTTAGDPWETQYF. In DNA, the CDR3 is TGTGCCAGCAGCTTAACGACGGCGGGGGATCCATGGGAGACCCAGTACTTC. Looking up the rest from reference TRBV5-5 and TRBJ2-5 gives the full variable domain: DAGVTQSPTHLIKTRGQQVTLRCSPISGHKSVSWYQQVLGQGPQFIFQYYEKEERGRGNFPDRFSARQFPNYSSELNVNALLLGDSALYLCASSLTTAGDPWETQYFGPGTRLLVL.

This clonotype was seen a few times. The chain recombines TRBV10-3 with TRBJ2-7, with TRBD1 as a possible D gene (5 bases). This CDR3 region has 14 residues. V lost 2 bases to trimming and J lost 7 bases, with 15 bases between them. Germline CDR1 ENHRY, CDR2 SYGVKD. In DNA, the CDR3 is TGTGCCATCAGTGAGAATAGCAGGGTTGCGGAGCAGTACTTC. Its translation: CAISENSRVAEQYF.

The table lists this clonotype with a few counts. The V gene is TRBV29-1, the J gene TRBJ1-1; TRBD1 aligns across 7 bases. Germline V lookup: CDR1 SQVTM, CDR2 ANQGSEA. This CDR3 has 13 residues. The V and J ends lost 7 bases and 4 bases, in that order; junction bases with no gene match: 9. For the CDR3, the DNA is TGCAGCGGCAGACAGGGCCTGGGCACTGAAGCTTTCTTT. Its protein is CSGRQGLGTEAFF.